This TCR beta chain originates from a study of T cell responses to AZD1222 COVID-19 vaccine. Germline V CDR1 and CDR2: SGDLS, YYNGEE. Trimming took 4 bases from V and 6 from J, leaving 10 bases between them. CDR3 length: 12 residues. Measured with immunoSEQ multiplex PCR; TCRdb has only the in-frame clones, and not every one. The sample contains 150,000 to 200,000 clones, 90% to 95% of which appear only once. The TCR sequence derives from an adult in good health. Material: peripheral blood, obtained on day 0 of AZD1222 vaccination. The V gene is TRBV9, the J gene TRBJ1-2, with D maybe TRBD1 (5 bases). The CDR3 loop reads CASSPGGDGYTF. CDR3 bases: TGTGCCAGCAGCCCGGGGGGGGATGGCTACACCTTC.